The T cell receptor (beta chain) under discussion was sequenced for a study of beta chain features in type 1 diabetes. With 7 bases removed from V and 0 bases from J, the gap between germline ends came to 15 bases. CDR1 is SQVTM, CDR2 ANQGSEA, per germline. The CDR3 sequence is 14 residues long. The authors took one heparinised blood draw, averaging about 120 mL, from each donor. Regarding this clone: The antigen remains undetermined.

Regarding the study as a whole: Moderate yet significant TCRB CDR3 shortening was seen in Type 1 diabetes patients in all four CD4+ subsets.

Every isolated RNA sample was fully reverse transcribed, so sequencing captured expressed TCRB transcripts. Method: immunoSEQ multiplex PCR; TCRdb's copy keeps in-frame clones and lacks some. Of some 410,000 clones listed, over 9.5% are singletons. The sample consisted of naive CD4+ T cells from blood. This receptor was identified in a woman under 30 in good health. The chain couples TRBV29-1 to TRBJ2-5; maybe TRBD1 (6 bases). CDR3 sequence reads: CSAALTGYQETQYF. The CDR3, as DNA: TGCAGCGCAGCGCTTACAGGGTACCAAGAGACCCAGTACTTC.